Following are 14 T cell receptor beta chains from one sample sequenced in a study of human T cells and chemical hapten exposure. Documented time point: patch test 2, 6 weeks after DPC sensitization. Regarding treatment: therapeutic diphenylcyclopropenone sensitization with weekly scalp DPC. MiXCR, applied by TCRdb to the RACE reads, yields one record per CDR3 protein. Among 75,000 to 90,000 distinct CDR3 sequences, about 9.4% were seen once, and the ten largest hold around 5%. This specimen was whole blood, taken in connection with sensitization to the hapten diphenylcyclopropenone (DPC). The source of these receptors is a woman aged 50 to 60 with alopecia areata. Some clones in this sample may be carry-over from other donors' samples.

This clonotype turned up a few times. CDR3 DNA sequence: TGTGCCAGCAGTGAAATTCAGGGGTCCGGGGAGCTGTTTTTT. It encodes CASSEIQGSGELFF. This chain joins TRBV6-4 and TRBJ2-2; tentative D call: TRBD1 (6 bases). This CDR3 spans 14 amino acids. CDR1 MRHNA and CDR2 SNTAGT come from the germline V gene. V was clipped by 3 bases and J by 6 bases, with 11 bases between them.

The DNA of the CDR3 is TGTGCCAGTAGCCACCCCGCCAGCGGGGACTTGGATACGCAGTATTTT. It encodes CASSHPASGDLDTQYF. V and J are TRBV19 and TRBJ2-3, with TRBD2 matching over 7 bases. Losses at the gene ends were 6 bases for V and 6 bases for J; bases not matched to a gene: 15. This CDR3 has 16 amino acids. Germline lookup yields CDR1 LNHDA and CDR2 SQIVND (reference sequence).

In this sample, this clonotype turned up a few times. The chain has TRBV27 and TRBJ1-1, with 10 nucleotides matching TRBD1. The CDR3 runs to 17 residues. Trimming removed 1 base from V and 4 bases from J; junction bases left unmatched: 9. CDR1 is MNHEY and CDR2 is SMNVEV in the germline V gene (reference sequence). CDR3 loop: CASSLYGTGASSTEAFF. As DNA, the CDR3 is TGTGCCAGCAGTTTATACGGGACAGGGGCGTCTAGCACTGAAGCTTTCTTT.

This clonotype was counted only a few times. The chain combines TRBV5-1 with TRBJ1-4; D gene ambiguous. This CDR3 is 15 amino acids long. Germline V CDR1 and CDR2: SGHRS, YFSETQ. V was cut by 0 bases and J by 2 bases, with 8 bases left in between. CDR3 amino acids: CASSLEGQTNEKLFF. CDR3 nucleotides: TGCGCCAGCAGCTTGGAAGGGCAGACTAATGAAAAACTGTTTTTT.

This clonotype was detected ten times or more. The V gene is TRBV5-1, the J gene TRBJ2-7; D is possibly TRBD1 or TRBD2 (5 bases each). V was cut by 0 bases and J by 4 bases, with 14 bases left in between. From germline, CDR1 is SGHRS and CDR2 YFSETQ. The CDR3 contains 15 residues. This CDR3 is CASSLGGSLEYEQYF. CDR3 nucleotide sequence: TGCGCCAGCAGCTTGGGGGGGTCCCTGGAGTACGAGCAGTACTTC.

The chain carries TRBV9 and TRBJ2-3; D could derive from TRBD1 or TRBD2 (6 bases each). Trimming stripped 2 bases from V and 6 bases from J, with 19 bases between. The CDR3 is 16 amino acids. In germline, CDR1 is SGDLS, CDR2 YYNGEE. The CDR3 protein is CASSVNRRDTKDTQYF. CDR3 in DNA: TGTGCCAGCAGCGTGAATAGGCGGGACACCAAGGATACGCAGTATTTT.

This clonotype was found a few times. The V and J genes are TRBV20-1 and TRBJ2-1, with D possibly TRBD2 on 5 matching bases. Trimming left V 0 bases short and J 0 bases short, with 12 bases between. This CDR3 region has 16 residues. Germline V gene data show CDR1 as DFQATT and CDR2 as SNEGSKA (reference sequence). The CDR3: CSARDGSAPSYNEQFF. DNA of the CDR3: TGCAGTGCTAGAGATGGGAGCGCCCCCTCCTACAATGAGCAGTTCTTC.

The V call is TRBV20-1, the J call TRBJ2-3; TRBD2 matches at 7 bases. With 3 bases clipped from V and 5 bases from J, the junction kept 8 bases outside the gene matches. The CDR3 is made up of 14 amino acids. The germline V gene has CDR1 DFQATT and CDR2 SNEGSKA (reference sequence). The CDR3: CSASWGGRGDTQYF. CDR3 coding DNA: TGCAGTGCTAGCTGGGGCGGGAGAGGAGATACGCAGTATTTT.

The sample holds a few counts of this clonotype. This CDR3 is CASSYLGTSGSIYNEQFF. Here the CDR3 DNA reads TGTGCCAGCAGTTACCTTGGGACTAGCGGGAGTATCTACAATGAGCAGTTCTTC. V usage is TRBV6-2 or TRBV6-3 and J usage is TRBJ2-1, with 14 nucleotides matching TRBD2. The CDR3 extends over 18 amino acids. Germline CDR1 MNHEY, CDR2 SVGEGT. The V segment lost 2 bases and the J segment 3 bases; nucleotides outside the gene matches: 6.

V and J are TRBV28 and TRBJ2-7; D perhaps matches TRBD1 (6 bases). The CDR3 sequence is 15 residues long. Germline V gene sequence: CDR1 MDHEN, CDR2 SYDVKM. Trimming cost V 2 bases and J 2 bases, with 13 bases left between them. The CDR3 region has the DNA TGTGCCAGCAGTTTAGAGACAGGACCTCCCTACGAGCAGTACTTC. Translated: CASSLETGPPYEQYF.

Here the CDR3 reads CAWLGEAYEQYF. Written as DNA, the CDR3 is TGTGCCTGGTTGGGGGAGGCCTACGAGCAGTACTTC. The chain combines TRBV30 with TRBJ2-7, with D perhaps matching TRBD2 (6 bases). The CDR3 is 12 residues long. V lost 5 bases to trimming and J lost 2 bases, with 10 bases between them. In germline, CDR1 is GTSNPN, CDR2 SVGIG (reference sequence).

This clonotype was picked up many times. This chain joins TRBV3-1 and TRBJ1-5; a weak D match, TRBD1 (5 bases). Trimming removed 4 bases at V and 6 bases at J, with 13 bases between. This CDR3 is built from 14 residues. Germline CDR1 reads LGHDT; CDR2 reads YNNKEL (reference sequence). The CDR3 DNA is TGTGCCAGCAGCCGGGGGGGTGACGGTCAGCCCCAGCATTTT. Translation gives CASSRGGDGQPQHF.

This clonotype was picked up one time. The chain employs TRBV6-2 or TRBV6-3 and TRBJ2-5; a weak D match, TRBD1 (6 bases). The CDR3 runs 14 residues. V lost 2 bases, J lost 3 bases, and 10 bases lay in between. Germline assignment: CDR1 MNHEY and CDR2 SVGEGT. The CDR3 region is CASSYGGGKETQYF. CDR3 nucleotide sequence: TGTGCCAGCAGTTACGGGGGCGGAAAAGAGACCCAGTACTTC.

The rearrangement joins TRBV18 to TRBJ2-3; maybe TRBD2 (6 bases). Germline V gives CDR1 KGHSH, CDR2 LQKENI. The ends were cut back, 6 bases at V and 2 bases at J, with 9 bases in the middle. This CDR3 contains 13 residues. The CDR3 region has the DNA TGTGCCAGCTCGGGGGACTCCACAGATACGCAGTATTTT. Translated, it gives CASSGDSTDTQYF.